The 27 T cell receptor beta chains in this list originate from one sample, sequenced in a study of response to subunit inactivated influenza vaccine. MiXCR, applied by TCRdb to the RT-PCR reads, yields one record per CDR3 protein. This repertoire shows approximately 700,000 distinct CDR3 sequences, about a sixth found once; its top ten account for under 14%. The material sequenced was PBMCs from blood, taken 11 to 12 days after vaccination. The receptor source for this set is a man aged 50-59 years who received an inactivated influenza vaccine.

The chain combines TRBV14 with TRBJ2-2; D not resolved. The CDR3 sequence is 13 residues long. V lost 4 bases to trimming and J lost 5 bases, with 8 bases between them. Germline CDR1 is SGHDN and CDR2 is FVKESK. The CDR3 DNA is TGTGCCAGCAGCCGATGGGCTACCGGGGAGCTGTTTTTT. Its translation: CASSRWATGELFF. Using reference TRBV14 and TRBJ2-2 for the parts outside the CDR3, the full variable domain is EAGVTQFPSHSVIEKGQTVTLRCDPISGHDNLYWYRRVMGKEIKFLLHFVKESKQDESGMPNNRFLAERTGGTYSTLKVQPAELEDSGVYFCASSRWATGELFFGEGSRLTVL.

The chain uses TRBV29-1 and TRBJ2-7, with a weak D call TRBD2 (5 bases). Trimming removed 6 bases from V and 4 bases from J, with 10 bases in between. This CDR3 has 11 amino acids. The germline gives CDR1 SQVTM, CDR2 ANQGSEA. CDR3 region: CSVGLSYEQYF. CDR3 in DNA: TGCAGCGTCGGACTTTCTTACGAGCAGTACTTC.

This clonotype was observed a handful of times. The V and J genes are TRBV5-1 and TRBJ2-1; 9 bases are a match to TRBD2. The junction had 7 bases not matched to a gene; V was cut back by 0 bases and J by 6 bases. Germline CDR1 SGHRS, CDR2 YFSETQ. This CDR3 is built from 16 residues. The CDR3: CASSLVAGGPSNEQFF. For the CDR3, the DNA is TGCGCCAGCAGCTTGGTGGCGGGAGGGCCGAGCAATGAGCAGTTCTTC.

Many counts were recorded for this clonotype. CDR3: CSARAQGGQPQHF. CDR3 in DNA: TGCAGTGCTAGAGCACAGGGGGGTCAGCCCCAGCATTTT. The chain has TRBV20-1 and TRBJ1-5; the match to TRBD1 covers 8 bases. Unmatched junction bases numbered 2, after V lost 1 base and J lost 6 bases. The CDR3 has 13 amino acids. Germline values: CDR1 DFQATT, CDR2 SNEGSKA (reference sequence).

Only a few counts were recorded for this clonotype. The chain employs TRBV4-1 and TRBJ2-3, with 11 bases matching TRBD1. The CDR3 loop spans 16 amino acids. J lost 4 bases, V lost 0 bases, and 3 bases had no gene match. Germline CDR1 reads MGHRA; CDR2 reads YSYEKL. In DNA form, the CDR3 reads TGCGCCAGCAGCCAAGAGGGACAGGGGGAACCAGATACGCAGTATTTT. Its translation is CASSQEGQGEPDTQYF.

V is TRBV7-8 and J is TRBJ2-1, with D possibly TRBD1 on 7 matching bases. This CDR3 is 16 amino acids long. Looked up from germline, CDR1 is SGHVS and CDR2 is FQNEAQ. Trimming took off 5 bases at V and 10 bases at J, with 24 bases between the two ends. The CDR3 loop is CASSPRGDSAFWEQFF. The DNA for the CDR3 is TGTGCCAGCAGCCCCAGGGGGGACTCAGCTTTCTGGGAGCAGTTCTTC.

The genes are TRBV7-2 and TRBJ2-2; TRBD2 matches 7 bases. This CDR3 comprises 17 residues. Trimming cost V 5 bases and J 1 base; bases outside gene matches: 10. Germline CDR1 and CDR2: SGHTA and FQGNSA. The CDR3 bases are TGTGCCAGCAGCCCCTCCGGCGGGGGAATGAACACCGGGGAGCTGTTTTTT. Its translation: CASSPSGGGMNTGELFF.

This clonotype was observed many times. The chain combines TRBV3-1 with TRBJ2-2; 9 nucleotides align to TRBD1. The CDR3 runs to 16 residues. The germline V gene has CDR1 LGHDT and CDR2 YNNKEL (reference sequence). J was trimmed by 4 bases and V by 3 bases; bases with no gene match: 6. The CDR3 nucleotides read TGTGCCAGCAGCCATCCTATGGGACAGGGCACCGGGGAGCTGTTTTTT. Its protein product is CASSHPMGQGTGELFF.

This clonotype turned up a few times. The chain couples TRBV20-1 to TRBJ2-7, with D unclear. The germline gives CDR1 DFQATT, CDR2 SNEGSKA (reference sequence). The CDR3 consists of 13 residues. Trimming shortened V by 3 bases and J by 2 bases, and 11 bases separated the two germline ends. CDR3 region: CSARNGRTYEQYF. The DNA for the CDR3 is TGCAGTGCTAGGAATGGAAGGACCTACGAGCAGTACTTC.

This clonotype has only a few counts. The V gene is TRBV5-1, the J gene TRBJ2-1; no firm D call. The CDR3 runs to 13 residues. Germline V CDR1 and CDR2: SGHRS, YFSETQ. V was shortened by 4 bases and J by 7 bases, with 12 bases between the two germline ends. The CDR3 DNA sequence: TGCGCCAGCAGCCAAATGGACGGGAATGAGCAGTTCTTC. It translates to CASSQMDGNEQFF.

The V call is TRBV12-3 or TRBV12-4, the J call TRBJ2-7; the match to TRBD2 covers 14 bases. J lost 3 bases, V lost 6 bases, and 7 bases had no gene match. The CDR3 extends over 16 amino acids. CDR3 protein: CASRTGLAGVGYEQYF. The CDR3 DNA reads TGTGCCAGCAGAACGGGACTAGCGGGAGTGGGCTACGAGCAGTACTTC.

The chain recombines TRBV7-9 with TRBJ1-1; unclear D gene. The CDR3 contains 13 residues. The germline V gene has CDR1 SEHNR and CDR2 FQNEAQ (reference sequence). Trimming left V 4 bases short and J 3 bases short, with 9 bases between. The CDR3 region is CASSSQADTEAFF. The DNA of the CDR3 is TGTGCCAGCAGCTCCCAGGCGGACACTGAAGCTTTCTTT.

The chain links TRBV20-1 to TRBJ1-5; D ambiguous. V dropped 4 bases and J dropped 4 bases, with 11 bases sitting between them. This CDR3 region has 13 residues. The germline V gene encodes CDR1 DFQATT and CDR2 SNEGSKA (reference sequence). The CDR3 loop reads CSANVDDNQPQHF. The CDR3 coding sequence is TGCAGTGCTAACGTGGACGATAATCAGCCCCAGCATTTT.

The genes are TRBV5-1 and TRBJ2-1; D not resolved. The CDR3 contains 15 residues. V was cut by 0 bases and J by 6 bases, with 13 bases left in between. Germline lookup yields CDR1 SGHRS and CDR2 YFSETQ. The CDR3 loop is CASSLGGTQANEQFF. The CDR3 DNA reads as TGCGCCAGCAGCTTGGGGGGAACCCAGGCCAATGAGCAGTTCTTC.

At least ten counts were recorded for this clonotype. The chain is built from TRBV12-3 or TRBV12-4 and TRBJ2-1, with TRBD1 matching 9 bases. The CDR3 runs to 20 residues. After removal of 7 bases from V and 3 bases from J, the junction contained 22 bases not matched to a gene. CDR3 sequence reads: CASTHPGARDRGIYYNEQFF. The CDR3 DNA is TGTGCCAGCACCCACCCCGGGGCCAGAGACAGGGGGATTTACTACAATGAGCAGTTCTTC.

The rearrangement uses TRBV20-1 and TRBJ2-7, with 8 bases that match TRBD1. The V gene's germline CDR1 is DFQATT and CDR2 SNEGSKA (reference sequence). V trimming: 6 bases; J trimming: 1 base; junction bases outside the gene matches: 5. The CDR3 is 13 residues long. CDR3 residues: CSASTGVSYEQYF. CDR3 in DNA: TGCAGTGCCTCGACAGGGGTGTCCTACGAGCAGTACTTC.

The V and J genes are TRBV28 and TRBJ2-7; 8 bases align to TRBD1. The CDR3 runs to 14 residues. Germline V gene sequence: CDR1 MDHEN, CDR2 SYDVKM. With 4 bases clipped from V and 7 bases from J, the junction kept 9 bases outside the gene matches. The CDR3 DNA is TGTGCCAGCAGTTCCCCGGGACAGGCCTTAGAGCAGTACTTC. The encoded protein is CASSSPGQALEQYF.

Written as DNA, the CDR3 is TGTGCCAGCAGTTTAGCGGACTTCCAAGAGACCCAGTACTTC. The encoded protein is CASSLADFQETQYF. V gene TRBV28 combines with J gene TRBJ2-5; a weak D match, TRBD2 (5 bases). This CDR3 comprises 14 residues. The germline CDR1 and CDR2 sequences are MDHEN and SYDVKM. V was clipped by 2 bases and J by 1 base, with 8 bases between them.

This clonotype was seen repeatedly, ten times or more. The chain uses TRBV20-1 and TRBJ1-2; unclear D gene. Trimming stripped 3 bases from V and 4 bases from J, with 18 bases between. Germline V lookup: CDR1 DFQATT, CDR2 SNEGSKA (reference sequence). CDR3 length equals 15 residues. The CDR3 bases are TGCAGTGCTAGGCCCATGCTGGGCGCGGGCTATGGCTACACCTTC. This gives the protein CSARPMLGAGYGYTF.

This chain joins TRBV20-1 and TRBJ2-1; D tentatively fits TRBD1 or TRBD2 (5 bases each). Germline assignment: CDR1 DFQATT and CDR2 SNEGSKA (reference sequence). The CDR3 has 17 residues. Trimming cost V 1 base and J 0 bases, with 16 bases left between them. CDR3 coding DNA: TGCAGTGCTAGAGTGACGACGGGACCCGGCTCCTACAATGAGCAGTTCTTC. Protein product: CSARVTTGPGSYNEQFF.

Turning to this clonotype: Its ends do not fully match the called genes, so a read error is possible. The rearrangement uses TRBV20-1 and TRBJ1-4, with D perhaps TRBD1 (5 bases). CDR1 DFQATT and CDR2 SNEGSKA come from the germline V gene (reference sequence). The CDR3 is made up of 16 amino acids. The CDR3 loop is CCARPKFKGRDEKLFF. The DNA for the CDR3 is TGCTGTGCTAGACCTAAATTCAAGGGGCGGGATGAAAAACTGTTTTTT.

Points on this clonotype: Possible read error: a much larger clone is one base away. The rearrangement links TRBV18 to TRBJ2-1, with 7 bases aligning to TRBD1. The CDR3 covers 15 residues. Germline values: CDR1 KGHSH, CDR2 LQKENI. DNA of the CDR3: TGTGCCAGCCCACCAACCCAACAGGGGCCCCATGAGCAGTTCTTC. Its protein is CASPPTQQGPHEQFF. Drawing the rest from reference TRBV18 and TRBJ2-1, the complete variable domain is NAGVMQNPRHLVRRRGQEARLRCSPMKGHSHVYWYRQLPEEGLKFMVYLQKENIIDESGMPKERFSAEFPKEGPSILRIQQVVRGDSAAYFCASPPTQQGPHEQFFGPGTRLTVL.

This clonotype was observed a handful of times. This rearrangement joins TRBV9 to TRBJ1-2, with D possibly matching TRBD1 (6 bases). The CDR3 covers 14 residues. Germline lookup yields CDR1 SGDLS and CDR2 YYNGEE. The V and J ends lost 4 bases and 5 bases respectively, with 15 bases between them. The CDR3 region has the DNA TGTGCCAGCAGCCCCCCGGGACAAAGTTATGGCTACACCTTC. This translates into CASSPPGQSYGYTF.

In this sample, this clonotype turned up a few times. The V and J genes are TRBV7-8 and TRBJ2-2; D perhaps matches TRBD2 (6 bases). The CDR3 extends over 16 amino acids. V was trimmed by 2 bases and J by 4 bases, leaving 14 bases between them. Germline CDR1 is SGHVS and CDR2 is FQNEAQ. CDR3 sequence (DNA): TGTGCCAGCAGCTTAACTCCGGGACTCCGCACCGGGGAGCTGTTTTTT. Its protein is CASSLTPGLRTGELFF.

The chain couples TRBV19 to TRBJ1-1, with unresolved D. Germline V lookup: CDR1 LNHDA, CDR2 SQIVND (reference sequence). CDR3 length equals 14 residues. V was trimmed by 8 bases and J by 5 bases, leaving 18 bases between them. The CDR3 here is CASGSDRWATEAFF. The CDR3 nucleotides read TGTGCCAGTGGGTCAGATCGATGGGCTACTGAAGCTTTCTTT.

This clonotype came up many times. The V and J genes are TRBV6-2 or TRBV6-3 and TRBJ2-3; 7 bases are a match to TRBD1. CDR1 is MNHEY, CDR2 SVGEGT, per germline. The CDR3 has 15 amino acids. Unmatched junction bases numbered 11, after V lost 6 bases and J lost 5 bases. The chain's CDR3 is CASSDRVGGGDTQYF. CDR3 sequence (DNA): TGTGCCAGCAGCGACAGGGTCGGTGGAGGAGATACGCAGTATTTT.

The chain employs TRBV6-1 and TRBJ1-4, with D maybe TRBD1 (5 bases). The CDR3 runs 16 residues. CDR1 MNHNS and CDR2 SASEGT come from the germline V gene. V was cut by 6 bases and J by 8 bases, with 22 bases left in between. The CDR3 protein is CASSNLVGGAREKLFF. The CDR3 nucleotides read TGTGCCAGCAGCAACCTCGTGGGAGGGGCACGGGAAAAACTGTTTTTT.